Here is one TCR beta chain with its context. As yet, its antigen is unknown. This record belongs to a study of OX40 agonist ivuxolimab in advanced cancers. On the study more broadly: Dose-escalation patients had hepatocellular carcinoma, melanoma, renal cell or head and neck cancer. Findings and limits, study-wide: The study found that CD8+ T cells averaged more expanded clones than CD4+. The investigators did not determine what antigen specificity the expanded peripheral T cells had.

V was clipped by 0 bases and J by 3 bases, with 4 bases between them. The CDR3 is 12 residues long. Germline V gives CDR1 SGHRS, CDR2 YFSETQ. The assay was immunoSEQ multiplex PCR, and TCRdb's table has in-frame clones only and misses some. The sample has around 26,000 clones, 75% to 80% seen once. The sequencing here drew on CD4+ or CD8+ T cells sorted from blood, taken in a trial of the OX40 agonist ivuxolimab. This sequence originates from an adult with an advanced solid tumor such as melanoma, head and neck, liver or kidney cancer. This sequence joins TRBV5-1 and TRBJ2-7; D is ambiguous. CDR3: CASSLGDYEQYF. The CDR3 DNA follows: TGCGCCAGCAGCTTGGGTGACTACGAGCAGTACTTC.